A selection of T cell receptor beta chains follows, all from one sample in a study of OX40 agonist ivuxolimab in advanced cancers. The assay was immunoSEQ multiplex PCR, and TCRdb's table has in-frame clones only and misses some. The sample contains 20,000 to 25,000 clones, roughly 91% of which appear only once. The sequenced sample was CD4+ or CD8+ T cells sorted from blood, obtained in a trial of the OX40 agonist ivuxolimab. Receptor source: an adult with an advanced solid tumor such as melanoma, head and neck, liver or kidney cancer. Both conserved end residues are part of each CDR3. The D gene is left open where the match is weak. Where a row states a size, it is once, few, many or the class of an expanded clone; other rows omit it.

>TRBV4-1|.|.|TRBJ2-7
CASSQGRGAIYEQYF
TGCGCCAGCAGCCAGGGGAGGGGGGCCATATACGAGCAGTACTTC
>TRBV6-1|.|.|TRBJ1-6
CASIRTFGSPLHF
TGTGCCAGCATCAGGACGTTCGGATCACCCCTCCACTTT
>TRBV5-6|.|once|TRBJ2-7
CASSLGAGFYEQYF
TGTGCCAGCAGCTTGGGGGCGGGGTTCTACGAGCAGTACTTC
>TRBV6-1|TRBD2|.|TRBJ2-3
CASSEDAGATDTQYF
TGTGCCAGCAGTGAAGATGCGGGAGCTACAGATACGCAGTATTTT
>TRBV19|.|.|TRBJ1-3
CASSMSPESSGNTIYF
TGTGCCAGTAGTATGTCACCCGAAAGCTCTGGAAACACCATATATTTT
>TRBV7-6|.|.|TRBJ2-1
CASSLASGAPYNEQFF
TGTGCCAGCAGCTTAGCGTCGGGAGCCCCCTACAATGAGCAGTTCTTC
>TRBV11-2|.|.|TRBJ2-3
CASSFGGPGTDTQYF
TGTGCCAGCAGCTTCGGGGGACCCGGAACAGATACGCAGTATTTT
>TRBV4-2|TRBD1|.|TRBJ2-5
CASSQEGQGANQETQYF
TGTGCCAGCAGCCAAGAGGGACAGGGGGCGAACCAAGAGACCCAGTACTTC
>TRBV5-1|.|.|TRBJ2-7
CASSLRDFSYEQYF
TGCGCCAGCAGCCTCAGGGATTTCTCCTACGAGCAGTACTTC
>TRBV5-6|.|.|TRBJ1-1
CASSFAGVLVGAFF
TGTGCCAGCAGCTTTGCCGGTGTCCTAGTGGGAGCTTTCTTT
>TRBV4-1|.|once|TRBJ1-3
CASSQVEGGKGNTIYF
TGCGCCAGCAGCCAAGTCGAGGGGGGCAAAGGAAACACCATATATTTT
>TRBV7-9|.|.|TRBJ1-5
CASSRPNQPQHF
TGTGCCAGCAGCCGCCCCAATCAGCCCCAGCATTTT
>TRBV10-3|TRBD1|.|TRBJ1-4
CAISEGQANNEKLFF
TGTGCCATCAGTGAGGGACAGGCCAATAATGAAAAACTGTTTTTT
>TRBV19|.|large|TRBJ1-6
CASSISREPYNSPLHF
TGTGCCAGTAGTATATCCAGGGAGCCCTATAATTCACCCCTCCACTTT
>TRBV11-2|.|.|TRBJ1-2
CASSLVPLGGYTF
TGTGCCAGCAGCTTAGTACCCCTCGGGGGCTACACCTTC
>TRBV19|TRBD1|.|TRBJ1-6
CASSIGTGGGSPLHF
TGTGCCAGTAGTATAGGGACAGGGGGCGGTTCACCCCTCCACTTT
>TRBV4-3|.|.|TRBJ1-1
CASSQGYTEAFF
TGCGCCAGCAGCCAGGGATACACTGAAGCTTTCTTT
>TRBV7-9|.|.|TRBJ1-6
CASKEPGVHSPLHF
TGTGCCAGCAAAGAACCAGGGGTTCATTCACCCCTCCACTTT
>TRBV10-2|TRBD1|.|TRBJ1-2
CASRPNYRGLVYGYTF
TGCGCCAGCAGGCCCAATTACAGGGGGCTTGTCTATGGCTACACCTTC
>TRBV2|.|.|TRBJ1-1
CASSEEVAALMNTEAFF
TGTGCCAGCAGTGAAGAGGTGGCAGCCCTCATGAACACTGAAGCTTTCTTT
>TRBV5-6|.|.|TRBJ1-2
CASSLAGVIVYGYTF
TGTGCCAGCAGCTTGGCGGGGGTTATTGTCTATGGCTACACCTTC
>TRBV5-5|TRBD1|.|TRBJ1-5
CAIHQGGRQPQHF
TGTGCCATCCACCAGGGGGGTAGACAGCCCCAGCATTTT
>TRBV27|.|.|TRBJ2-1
CASSFGVGGAGWGEQFF
TGTGCCAGCAGTTTTGGAGTAGGAGGGGCCGGGTGGGGAGAGCAGTTCTTC
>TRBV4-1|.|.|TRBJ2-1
CASSQVSTNEQFF
TGCGCCAGCAGCCAAGTCAGTACGAATGAGCAGTTCTTC
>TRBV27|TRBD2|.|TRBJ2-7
CASSLTSAYEQYF
TGTGCCAGCAGCCTGACTAGCGCCTACGAGCAGTACTTC
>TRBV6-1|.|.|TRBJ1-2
CASSGFGAGYGYTF
TGTGCCAGCAGTGGATTTGGGGCCGGGTATGGCTACACCTTC
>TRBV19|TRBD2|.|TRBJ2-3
CASALAGWGADTQYF
TGTGCCAGCGCTCTAGCGGGATGGGGTGCAGATACGCAGTATTTT
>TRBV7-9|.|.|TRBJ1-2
CASSLDSGGNYGYTF
TGTGCCAGCAGCTTAGATTCTGGCGGAAACTATGGCTACACCTTC
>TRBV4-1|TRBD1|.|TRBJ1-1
CASSQEGQGMNTEAFF
TGCGCCAGCAGCCAAGAGGGACAGGGGATGAACACTGAAGCTTTCTTT
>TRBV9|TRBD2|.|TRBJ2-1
CASSYGTSGRKQFF
TGTGCCAGCAGCTACGGGACTAGCGGGAGGAAGCAGTTCTTC
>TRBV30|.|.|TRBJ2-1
CAWSEGPEQFF
TGTGCCTGGAGTGAAGGGCCCGAGCAGTTCTTC
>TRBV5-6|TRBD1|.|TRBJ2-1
CASSWGQYNEQFF
TGTGCCAGCAGCTGGGGACAGTACAATGAGCAGTTCTTC
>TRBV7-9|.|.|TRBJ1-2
CASSSPLTDYGYTF
TGTGCCAGCAGCTCGCCCCTGACGGACTATGGCTACACCTTC
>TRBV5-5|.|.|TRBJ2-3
CASSLRAPDTQYF
TGTGCCAGCAGCTTGAGGGCCCCAGATACGCAGTATTTT
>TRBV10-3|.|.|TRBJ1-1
CAISDIGTPNTEAFF
TGTGCCATCAGTGACATAGGGACACCGAACACTGAAGCTTTCTTT
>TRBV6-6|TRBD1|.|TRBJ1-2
CASSFVRTGDHGYTF
TGTGCCAGCAGTTTCGTACGGACAGGAGATCATGGCTACACCTTC
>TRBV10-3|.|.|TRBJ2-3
CAINPNRDATDTQYF
TGTGCCATCAACCCCAATAGAGACGCCACAGATACGCAGTATTTT
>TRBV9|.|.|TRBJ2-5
CASSVVVWETQYF
TGTGCCAGCAGCGTAGTAGTATGGGAGACCCAGTACTTC
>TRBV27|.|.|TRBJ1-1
CASSSDHGPYTEAFF
TGTGCCAGCAGTTCAGACCATGGACCATACACTGAAGCTTTCTTT
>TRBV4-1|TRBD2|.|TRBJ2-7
CASSQDVTSGRYEQYF
TGCGCCAGCAGCCAAGATGTAACTAGCGGGAGGTACGAGCAGTACTTC
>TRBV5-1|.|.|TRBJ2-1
CASSWWGRGDNEQFF
TGCGCCAGCAGCTGGTGGGGCAGGGGGGACAATGAGCAGTTCTTC
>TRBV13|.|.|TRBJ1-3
CASSSRGKGNTIYF
TGTGCCAGCAGCTCCAGGGGAAAAGGAAACACCATATATTTT
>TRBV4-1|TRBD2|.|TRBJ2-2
CASSYQASGGGDTGELFF
TGCGCCAGCAGCTACCAGGCTAGCGGGGGGGGAGACACCGGGGAGCTGTTTTTT
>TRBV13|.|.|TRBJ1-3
CASSLVGNTIYF
TGTGCCAGCAGCTTAGTTGGGAACACCATATATTTT
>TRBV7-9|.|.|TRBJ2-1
CASSLGGEPFNEQFF
TGTGCCAGCAGCTTAGGGGGGGAGCCGTTCAATGAGCAGTTCTTC
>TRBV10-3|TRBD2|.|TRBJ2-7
CAISGTSGRSYEQYF
TGTGCCATCAGTGGGACTAGCGGGAGGTCCTACGAGCAGTACTTC
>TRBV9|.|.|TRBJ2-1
CASSVRGDYNEQFF
TGTGCCAGCAGCGTACGTGGGGATTACAATGAGCAGTTCTTC
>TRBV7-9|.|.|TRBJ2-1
CASSLVSLNEQFF
TGTGCCAGCAGCTTAGTTTCTCTCAATGAGCAGTTCTTC
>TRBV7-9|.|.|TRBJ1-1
CASTKGPGTLGTEAFF
TGTGCCAGCACCAAAGGGCCAGGGACTCTCGGCACTGAAGCTTTCTTT
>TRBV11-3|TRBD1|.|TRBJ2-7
CASSLDRGYEQYF
TGTGCCAGCAGCTTAGACAGGGGGTACGAGCAGTACTTC
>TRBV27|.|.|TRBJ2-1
CASSFGRGEVYNEQFF
TGTGCCAGCAGTTTCGGGAGAGGGGAAGTATACAATGAGCAGTTCTTC
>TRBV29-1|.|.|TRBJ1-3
CSVEVFRETSGNTIYF
TGCAGCGTTGAAGTCTTCAGGGAAACCTCTGGAAACACCATATATTTT
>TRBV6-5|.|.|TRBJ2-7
CASSYSGSSYEQYF
TGTGCCAGCAGTTACTCAGGGAGCTCCTACGAGCAGTACTTC
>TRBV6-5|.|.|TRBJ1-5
CASSEDQPQHF
TGTGCCAGCAGTGAAGATCAGCCCCAGCATTTT